The entry below gives a single T cell receptor beta chain sequence along with its context. The protocol was immunoSEQ multiplex PCR, while the TCRdb copy is restricted to in-frame clones and leaves out a portion. The repertoire holds tens of thousands of clones, with 65% to 90% as singletons. The sample comes from a study of PD-L1 blockade in urothelial cancer. Study summary: Starting in about 2014, patients were given atezolizumab (1,200 mg intravenously every 3 weeks).

Noted time point: pretreatment peripheral blood. Per patient, between 1 and 8 samples were collected at pretreatment and on-treatment time points. The J segment lost 7 bases and the V segment lost 2 bases, leaving 12 bases of the junction unmatched. Per the germline V gene, CDR1 is SGHTA and CDR2 is FQGNSA. The CDR3 contains 16 residues. V and J are TRBV7-2 and TRBJ1-2; 8 bases are shared with TRBD1. This receptor was identified in a man aged 60-69 years with urothelial cancer. Here the sequenced sample was PBMCs, taken around atezolizumab (anti-PD-L1) treatment. The CDR3 DNA reads TGTGCCAGCAGCTTAATACGGGCAGGGGGCGTTTTTGGCTACACCTTC. The encoded protein is CASSLIRAGGVFGYTF.